The 5 T cell receptor beta chains presented below share a single source sample, sequenced in a study of T cell responses to AZD1222 COVID-19 vaccine. Assay: immunoSEQ multiplex PCR; the TCRdb copy retains only in-frame clones and omits some. This table holds 150,000 to 170,000 clones, about 87% found once. The sequencing here drew on peripheral blood, taken on day 0 of AZD1222 vaccination. These receptors were taken from an adult in good health.

The chain is built from TRBV7-9 and TRBJ1-3; D gene ambiguous. Trimming took off 7 bases at V and 0 bases at J, with 10 bases between the two ends. The CDR3 length is 14 residues. Germline lookup yields CDR1 SEHNR and CDR2 FQNEAQ (reference sequence). The CDR3 DNA reads as TGTGCCAGCATTAATTCTGGCTCTGGAAACACCATATATTTT. Its translation: CASINSGSGNTIYF.

The chain is built from TRBV6-5 and TRBJ1-3, with unresolved D. Germline CDR1 and CDR2: MNHEY and SVGAGI. The CDR3 has 14 residues. Trimming cost V 7 bases and J 3 bases, with 13 bases left between them. CDR3 loop: CASTDWQNGNTIYF. The CDR3 coding sequence is TGTGCCAGCACCGACTGGCAGAATGGAAACACCATATATTTT.

A word on this clone: Other DNA sequences of this sample code for an identical CDR3. V usage is TRBV12-3 or TRBV12-4 and J usage is TRBJ1-5; perhaps TRBD1 as D (6 bases). This CDR3 comprises 13 residues. Trimming stripped 5 bases from V and 6 bases from J, with 11 bases between. CDR3 bases: TGTGCCAGCAGTCCCGGAGGGGGTCAGCCCCAGCATTTT. Translation gives CASSPGGGQPQHF.

The chain employs TRBV20-1 and TRBJ1-1, with D unclear. CDR3 length: 12 amino acids. Looked up from germline, CDR1 is DFQATT and CDR2 is SNEGSKA (reference sequence). V lost 3 bases, J lost 1 base, and 6 bases lay in between. The CDR3 DNA reads as TGCAGTGCTAGTGGACCGAACACTGAAGCTTTCTTT. Protein: CSASGPNTEAFF.

This clone was seen just once. The rearrangement uses TRBV5-1 and TRBJ1-3; possibly TRBD1 for D (5 bases). V was trimmed by 4 bases and J by 1 base, leaving 9 bases between them. The CDR3 is 14 residues long. Germline V gene lookup returns CDR1 SGHRS and CDR2 YFSETQ. The CDR3 DNA reads TGCGCCAGCAGCCGGGACGGATCTGGAAACACCATATATTTT. This translates into CASSRDGSGNTIYF.